This is a list of T cell receptor beta chains from one sample in a study of T cell clonotyping in hematopoietic cell transplantation. The assay was immunoSEQ multiplex PCR, and TCRdb's table has in-frame clones only and misses some. The sample has 15,000 to 20,000 clones, around four fifths seen once. Sequencing input: peripheral blood mononuclear cells. All receptors come from a man aged 55 to 69 in good health. Some clones in this sample may be carry-over from other donors' samples. The CDR3 runs from the conserved cysteine through the conserved F or W. The D gene is left open where the match is weak. Rows give clone size only sometimes, using once, few, many, or a class for an expanded clone.

CASSDRAGTYNEQFF TGTGCCAGCAGTGACAGAGCGGGGACCTACAATGAGCAGTTCTTC TRBD2 TRBJ2-1 TRBV6-4 NA
CASSPGKRYEQYF TGTGCCAGCAGCCCCGGCAAACGGTACGAGCAGTACTTC NA TRBJ2-7 TRBV5-6 NA
CASSLGVAGETQYF TGTGCCAGCAGCCTCGGGGTAGCAGGGGAGACCCAGTACTTC NA TRBJ2-5 TRBV6-1 NA
CASSEFAGADTEAFF TGTGCCAGCAGTGAATTTGCAGGGGCGGACACTGAAGCTTTCTTT NA TRBJ1-1 TRBV2 NA
CASSDQRGGTDTQYF TGTGCCAGCAGTGACCAAAGGGGGGGTACAGATACGCAGTATTTT NA TRBJ2-3 TRBV6-4 NA
CASSPVRGGDTIYF TGTGCCAGCAGCCCAGTGAGGGGCGGCGACACCATATATTTT NA TRBJ1-3 TRBV7-2 NA
CASSAGTGGPYSNQPQHF TGTGCCAGCAGTGCGGGGACAGGGGGCCCCTATAGCAATCAGCCCCAGCATTTT TRBD1 TRBJ1-5 TRBV27 NA
CASTGPSRPTRENTEAFF TGCGCCAGCACAGGCCCTAGTCGCCCGACCAGGGAGAACACTGAAGCTTTCTTT NA TRBJ1-1 TRBV4-1 NA
CASSQWGGTYDEQYF TGTGCCAGCAGCCAATGGGGGGGGACGTACGACGAGCAGTACTTC TRBD2 TRBJ2-7 TRBV4-2 NA
CASSEGPAGNEQFF TGTGCCAGCAGTGAAGGGCCAGCGGGGAATGAGCAGTTCTTC TRBD2 TRBJ2-1 TRBV6-1 NA
CASSLWGNPEAFF TGTGCCAGCAGTTTATGGGGTAACCCCGAAGCTTTCTTT NA TRBJ1-1 TRBV28 NA
CSAWDGYEQYF TGCAGTGCTTGGGACGGCTACGAGCAGTACTTC NA TRBJ2-7 TRBV20-1 NA
CASSLGGTASGNTIYF TGTGCCAGCAGTTTGGGCGGGACAGCCTCTGGAAACACCATATATTTT TRBD1 TRBJ1-3 TRBV28 once
CASSVGGGAGTDTQYF TGTGCCAGCAGCGTAGGCGGGGGAGCCGGGACAGATACGCAGTATTTT TRBD2 TRBJ2-3 TRBV9 NA
CASSLPAGDSYEQYF TGCGCCAGCAGCTTGCCAGCGGGGGACTCCTACGAGCAGTACTTC TRBD2 TRBJ2-7 TRBV5-1 NA
CASSPQGGLNEKLFF TGCGCCAGCAGCCCGCAGGGGGGACTTAATGAAAAGCTGTTTTTT TRBD1 TRBJ1-4 TRBV4-3 few
CASSIRAGWGYTF TGTGCCAGTAGTATAAGGGCAGGGTGGGGCTACACCTTC NA TRBJ1-2 TRBV19 NA
CASSPTGNEQFF TGTGCCAGCAGTCCCACAGGGAATGAGCAGTTCTTC NA TRBJ2-1 TRBV2 NA
CASSQDASGIYEQYF TGCGCCAGCAGCCAAGATGCTTCAGGGATCTACGAGCAGTACTTC NA TRBJ2-7 TRBV4-3 NA
CASSLQGIVTDTQYF TGTGCCAGCAGCCTACAGGGGATTGTCACAGATACGCAGTATTTT TRBD1 TRBJ2-3 TRBV7-2 NA
CASSSTMTRGTEEQYF TGTGCCAGCAGTTCCACGATGACGAGGGGGACGGAGGAGCAGTACTTC NA TRBJ2-7 TRBV6-6 NA
CASRRSPNSYEQYF TGTGCCAGCAGGCGCAGTCCGAACTCCTACGAGCAGTACTTC NA TRBJ2-7 TRBV6-5 once
CASSDGDSREQYF TGTGCCAGCAGTGATGGGGACAGCCGAGAGCAGTACTTC TRBD1 TRBJ2-7 TRBV6-1 NA
CASSFTGNYEQYF TGTGCCAGCAGCTTTACAGGGAACTACGAGCAGTACTTC NA TRBJ2-7 TRBV7-9 NA
CASSLDNYGYTF TGTGCCAGCTCACTGGATAACTATGGCTACACCTTC NA TRBJ1-2 TRBV18 NA
CASSERQSSKHRTQYF TGCGCCAGCAGTGAACGACAGTCTAGTAAACATCGTACGCAGTATTTT NA TRBJ2-3 TRBV10-1 NA
CAWGASGGDTQYF TGTGCCTGGGGGGCTAGCGGGGGAGATACGCAGTATTTT TRBD2 TRBJ2-3 TRBV30 NA
CASSLAPNYGYTF TGTGCCAGCAGCTTAGCCCCTAACTATGGCTACACCTTC NA TRBJ1-2 TRBV7-2 medium-sized
CASSTPGANVLTF TGTGCCAGCAGCACCCCAGGGGCCAACGTCCTGACTTTC NA TRBJ2-6 TRBV7-2 few
CASSLNYRPVEAFF TGTGCCAGCAGCTTAAACTACAGACCCGTTGAAGCTTTCTTT NA TRBJ1-1 TRBV11-3 NA
CAWSVRLASYEQYF TGTGCCTGGAGTGTAAGGCTAGCGAGCTACGAGCAGTACTTC NA TRBJ2-7 TRBV30 few
CASSPAGGNQPQHF TGTGCCAGCAGCCCTGCGGGGGGTAATCAGCCCCAGCATTTT NA TRBJ1-5 TRBV13 NA
CASSFVVEEGGNQPQHF TGTGCCAGCAGCTTCGTAGTGGAGGAGGGGGGCAATCAGCCCCAGCATTTT NA TRBJ1-5 TRBV7-9 NA
CSVTRTGVNEQFF TGCAGCGTTACCCGGACAGGGGTGAATGAGCAGTTCTTC TRBD1 TRBJ2-1 TRBV29-1 NA
CASSVAGEKDEQFF TGTGCCAGCAGTGTAGCGGGGGAAAAAGATGAGCAGTTCTTC TRBD2 TRBJ2-1 TRBV6-4 NA
CASSLRDEAFF TGTGCCAGCAGCTTACGGGACGAAGCTTTCTTT NA TRBJ1-1 TRBV7-9 NA
CASSLGDYHTDTQYF TGTGCCAGCAGCTTAGGAGACTACCACACAGATACGCAGTATTTT NA TRBJ2-3 TRBV7-9 NA
CASCFGQGNTEAFF TGCGCCAGCTGCTTTGGACAGGGGAACACTGAAGCTTTCTTT TRBD1 TRBJ1-1 TRBV5-1 NA
CASSSRTGGVEGYTF TGTGCCAGCAGTTCTAGGACAGGGGGAGTTGAGGGCTACACCTTC TRBD1 TRBJ1-2 TRBV6-6 NA
CASSPGDLWNKAFF TGTGCCAGCTCACCAGGGGACCTCTGGAATAAAGCTTTCTTT NA TRBJ1-1 TRBV18 NA
CATSTLRSISYNEQFF TGTGCCACCAGCACACTACGCTCCATCTCCTACAATGAGCAGTTCTTC NA TRBJ2-1 TRBV15 few
CASSIDSFDYGYTF TGTGCCAGTAGTATAGACAGCTTCGACTATGGCTACACCTTC NA TRBJ1-2 TRBV19 NA
CARGTGMAKNIQYF TGTGCCAGGGGAACAGGGATGGCCAAAAACATTCAGTACTTC NA TRBJ2-4 TRBV7-3 NA
CASSGTSGDIYEQYF TGTGCCAGCAGCGGGACTAGCGGGGACATTTACGAGCAGTACTTC TRBD2 TRBJ2-7 TRBV2 NA
CASKASGTDTQYF TGTGCCAGTAAGGCTAGCGGCACAGATACGCAGTATTTT NA TRBJ2-3 TRBV6-5 NA
CASSLAVGTSGSNEQFF TGTGCCAGCAGCTTGGCCGTGGGGACTAGCGGGAGCAATGAGCAGTTCTTC TRBD2 TRBJ2-1 TRBV5-6 once
CAWSPLFQTGSGAGNTIYF TGTGCCTGGAGTCCTCTCTTTCAGACAGGGTCTGGGGCTGGAAACACCATATATTTT TRBD1 TRBJ1-3 TRBV30 NA
CASSYRTGGLTDTQYF TGTGCCAGCAGCTACAGGACAGGGGGACTCACAGATACGCAGTATTTT TRBD1 TRBJ2-3 TRBV11-2 NA
CASSQGIGQLNEQFF TGCGCCAGCAGCCAAGGAATAGGACAGCTAAATGAGCAGTTCTTC NA TRBJ2-1 TRBV4-3 NA
CASSLTGEQYF TGTGCCAGCAGCTTGACCGGAGAGCAGTACTTC NA TRBJ2-7 TRBV11-3 NA
CASSLGALNTEAFF TGCGCCAGCAGCTTGGGGGCCTTGAACACTGAAGCTTTCTTT NA TRBJ1-1 TRBV5-1 NA
CASSLLQGPQPQHF TGTGCCAGCAGCTTGCTCCAGGGACCTCAGCCCCAGCATTTT NA TRBJ1-5 TRBV5-6 NA